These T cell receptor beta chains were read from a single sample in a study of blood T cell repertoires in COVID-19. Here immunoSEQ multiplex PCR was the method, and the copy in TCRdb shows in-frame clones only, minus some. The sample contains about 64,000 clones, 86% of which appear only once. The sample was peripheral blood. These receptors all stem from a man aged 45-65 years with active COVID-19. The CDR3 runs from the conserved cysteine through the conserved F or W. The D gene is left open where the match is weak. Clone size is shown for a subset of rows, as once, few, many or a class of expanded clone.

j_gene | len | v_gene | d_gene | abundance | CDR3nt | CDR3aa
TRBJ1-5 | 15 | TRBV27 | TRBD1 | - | TGTGCCAGCAGTCTACAGGGGGGGATAAATCAGCCCCAGCATTTT | CASSLQGGINQPQHF
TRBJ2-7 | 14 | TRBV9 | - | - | TGTGCCAGCGGTAGGGGGGACAGCTCCTACGAGCAGTACTTC | CASGRGDSSYEQYF
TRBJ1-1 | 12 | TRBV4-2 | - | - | TGTGCCAGCAGCCAACGGGACACTGAAGCTTTCTTT | CASSQRDTEAFF
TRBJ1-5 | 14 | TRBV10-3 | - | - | TGTGCCATCAGTGTGGAGGGAGGCCATCAGCCCCAGCATTTT | CAISVEGGHQPQHF
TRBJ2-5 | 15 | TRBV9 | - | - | TGTGCCAGCAGCGCGCAGGGTCAAGGAGGGGAGACCCAGTACTTC | CASSAQGQGGETQYF
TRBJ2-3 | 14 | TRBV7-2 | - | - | TGTGCCACCCGGGGAGGCAGCTACACAGATACGCAGTATTTT | CATRGGSYTDTQYF
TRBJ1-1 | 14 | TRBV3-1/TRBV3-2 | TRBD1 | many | TGTGCCAGCAGGAGGGTGGACAGGGCGACTGAAGCTTTCTTT | CASRRVDRATEAFF
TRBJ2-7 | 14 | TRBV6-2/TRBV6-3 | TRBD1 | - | TGTGCCAGCAGTTACCGACAGGGGGCATTCGAGCAGTACTTC | CASSYRQGAFEQYF
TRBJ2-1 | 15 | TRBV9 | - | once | TGTGCCAGCAGCCTCTCCGGGACACCTTACAATGAGCAGTTCTTC | CASSLSGTPYNEQFF
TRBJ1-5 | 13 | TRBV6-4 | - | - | TGTGCCAGCAGTCCCTCGAGCAATCAGCCCCAGCATTTT | CASSPSSNQPQHF
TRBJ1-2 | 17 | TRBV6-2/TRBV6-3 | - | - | TGTGCCAGCAGTTACAAGGGACACCGTATTGGGGGTAATGGCTACACCTTC | CASSYKGHRIGGNGYTF
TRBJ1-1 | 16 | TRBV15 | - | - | TGTGCCACCAGCAGAGATCGTGGGGAGGTAGGCACTGAAGCTTTCTTT | CATSRDRGEVGTEAFF
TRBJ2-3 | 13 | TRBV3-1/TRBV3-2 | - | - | TGTGCCAGCAGCCAAGTCCGGGGGGATACGCAGTATTTT | CASSQVRGDTQYF
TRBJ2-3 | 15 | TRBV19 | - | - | TGTGCCAGTAGTATGAGGTCCGAGAGCACAGATACGCAGTATTTT | CASSMRSESTDTQYF
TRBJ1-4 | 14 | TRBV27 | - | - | TGTGCCAGCAGTCCCAGGGGAGGGAGTGAAAAACTGTTTTTT | CASSPRGGSEKLFF
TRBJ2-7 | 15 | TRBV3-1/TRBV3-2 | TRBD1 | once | TGTGCCAGCAGCCAACTCAGGGGGCCTTACGGCGAGCAGTACTTC | CASSQLRGPYGEQYF
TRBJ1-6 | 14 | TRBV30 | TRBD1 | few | TGTGCCTGGGAACAGGGGGCGAATAATTCACCCCTCCACTTT | CAWEQGANNSPLHF
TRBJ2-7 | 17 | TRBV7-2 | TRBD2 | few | TGTGCCAGCAGCTTACCCGGACGCGGGAGGAGCTCCTACGAGCAGTACTTC | CASSLPGRGRSSYEQYF
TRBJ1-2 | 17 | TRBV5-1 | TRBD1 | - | TGCGCCAGCAGCGATGGGGCGGGACAGAGAACTAACTATGGCTACACCTTC | CASSDGAGQRTNYGYTF
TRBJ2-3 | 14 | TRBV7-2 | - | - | TGTGCCAGCAGCTTTTCCCAAGCGACAGATACGCAGTATTTT | CASSFSQATDTQYF
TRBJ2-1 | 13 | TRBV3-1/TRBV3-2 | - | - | TGTGCCAGCAGCCAAGATTACAATAATGAGCAGTTCTTC | CASSQDYNNEQFF
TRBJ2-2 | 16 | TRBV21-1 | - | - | TGTGCCAGCAGCAAAGAGAGGGGATGGAGGGCCGGGGAGCTGTTTTTT | CASSKERGWRAGELFF
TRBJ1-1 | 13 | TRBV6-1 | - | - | TGTGCCAGCAGTGATGGATGGGGCGGGAGAACTTTCTTT | CASSDGWGGRTFF
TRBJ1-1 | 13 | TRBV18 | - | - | TGTGCCAGCTCACCCGGACAATACACTGAAGCTTTCTTT | CASSPGQYTEAFF
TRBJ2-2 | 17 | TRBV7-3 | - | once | TGTGCCAGCAGCTTACGTGCCAGGGGCGGAGGCACCGGGGAGCTGTTTTTT | CASSLRARGGGTGELFF
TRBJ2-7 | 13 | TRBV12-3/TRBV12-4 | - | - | TGTGCCAGCAGGCAGGGTAACGGGTACGAGCAGTACTTC | CASRQGNGYEQYF
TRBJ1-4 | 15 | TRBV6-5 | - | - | TGTGCCAGCAGAAGGGGGAGCCCTGCTGGGGAAAAACTGTTTTTT | CASRRGSPAGEKLFF
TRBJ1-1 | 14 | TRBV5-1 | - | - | TGCGCCAGCAGCTTGGGGACTGCCGCTCCTGAAGCTTTCTTT | CASSLGTAAPEAFF
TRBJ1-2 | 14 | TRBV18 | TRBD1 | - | TGTGCCAGCTCACCGGGACAGTCTAACTATGGCTACACCTTC | CASSPGQSNYGYTF
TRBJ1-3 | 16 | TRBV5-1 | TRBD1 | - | TGCGCCAGCAGCTTAGGGACAGGGACCTCTGGAAACACCATATATTTT | CASSLGTGTSGNTIYF